Sequencing of this T cell receptor beta chain was carried out in a study of T cell changes during pregnancy in multiple sclerosis. The CDR3 is 11 residues long. J lost 5 bases, V lost 10 bases, and 4 bases had no gene match. The germline CDR1 and CDR2 sequences are MDHEN and SYDVKM. Produced via immunoSEQ multiplex PCR; TCRdb's table is partial and in-frame only. The repertoire has about 20,000 clones, less than 90% of them found once; the top ten carry 7%. Here the sequenced sample was CD8+ T cells from peripheral blood mononuclear cells, taken in the third trimester of pregnancy. This chain links TRBV28 with TRBJ2-5, with 7 nucleotides matching TRBD1. The sequence came from a female donor in good health, enrolled as a control in a pregnancy study. The CDR3 loop reads CATTGLETQYF. The CDR3 bases are TGTGCCACGACAGGGCTGGAGACCCAGTACTTC.